The source of this T cell receptor beta chain is a study of blood T cell repertoires in COVID-19. Study-level information: The United States, Italy and Spain supplied acute and convalescent COVID-19 samples. Nucleic acid was either cDNA or gDNA, and it came from T cells, B-cell-depleted T cells, or PBMCs.

Authors' analysis steps: The authors estimated nucleated cell counts from reference gene primer amplification. Profiled with immunoSEQ multiplex PCR; TCRdb holds only in-frame clones, not every one. V and J calls and clone size are copied from that table; D and trimming were computed from the DNA. Among 350,000 to 450,000 clones, less than 85% were seen once, and the ten largest hold 3% to 4%. This TCR was recovered from a woman between 18 and 29 years old with acute or convalescent COVID-19. The sequencing sample was made of peripheral blood.

The CDR3, as DNA: TGTGCCAGCAGCCCCAGCGGATTTCGCACAGATACGCAGTATTTT. This codes for CASSPSGFRTDTQYF. The rearrangement joins TRBV7-9 to TRBJ2-3, with D possibly being TRBD2 (5 bases). The CDR3 is 15 amino acids. The germline V gene encodes CDR1 SEHNR and CDR2 FQNEAQ (reference sequence). With 5 bases removed from V and 1 base from J, the gap between germline ends came to 13 bases.